This T cell receptor beta chain was recorded in a study of CD8 T cells in ankylosing spondylitis. For this clonotype: Antigen: not known.

Broader study findings: Disease-linked clones had a CD8+ phenotype and relatively low frequency in peripheral blood. Significant enrichment of disease-linked clones was reportedly seen in matched ankylosing spondylitis synovial fluid. Earlier studies detected some motif variants in reactive arthritis synovial fluid and blood.

TCRdb analysed the 5' RACE reads with MiXCR anew, one entry per CDR3 protein. Of 250,000 to 300,000 distinct CDR3 sequences in the sample, approximately 20% were seen once. This CDR3 spans 14 amino acids. Looked up from germline, CDR1 is DFQATT and CDR2 is SNEGSKA (reference sequence). With 5 bases removed from V and 2 bases from J, the gap between germline ends came to 12 bases. The sequence derives from a male donor with ankylosing spondylitis or in good health (not recorded which). The sequencing sample was made of blood, either unsorted or a sorted T cell fraction (not recorded which). The chain uses TRBV20-1 and TRBJ2-2, with D possibly being TRBD1 or TRBD2 (6 bases each). CDR3 in DNA: TGCAGTGCTGCTCGGGGGCCTAACACCGGGGAGCTGTTTTTT. This gives the protein CSAARGPNTGELFF.